These T cell receptor beta chains were read from a single sample in a study of blood T cell repertoires in COVID-19. Sequencing was performed with immunoSEQ multiplex PCR; in TCRdb, only in-frame clones are kept and a portion is missing. The repertoire has around 100,000 clones, around nine tenths of them found once; the top ten carry approximately 1.6%. The sequencing sample was made of peripheral blood. All receptors derive from a man at least 80 years old with acute or convalescent COVID-19. CDR3s include the opening cysteine and the closing phenylalanine or tryptophan. Fields, in order: D gene, J gene, V gene, CDR3 protein, CDR3 DNA. The D gene is left open where the match is weak.

d_call: TRBD2
j_call: TRBJ2-3
v_call: TRBV4-3
cdr3_aa: CASSQGLAGGDTQYF
cdr3_nt: TGCGCCAGCAGCCAAGGACTAGCGGGAGGAGATACGCAGTATTTT

d_call: .
j_call: TRBJ1-4
v_call: TRBV7-2
cdr3_aa: CASSLTLGGQKKLFF
cdr3_nt: TGTGCCAGCAGCCTTACCCTGGGGGGGCAGAAAAAACTGTTTTTT

d_call: TRBD2
j_call: TRBJ2-3
v_call: TRBV5-4
cdr3_aa: CASSPTLAGENTDTQYF
cdr3_nt: TGTGCCAGCAGTCCAACCTTAGCGGGAGAGAACACAGATACGCAGTATTTT

d_call: TRBD2
j_call: TRBJ2-1
v_call: TRBV5-6
cdr3_aa: CASSPWTSAKKQFF
cdr3_nt: TGTGCCAGCAGCCCCTGGACTAGCGCGAAAAAGCAGTTCTTC

d_call: TRBD2
j_call: TRBJ2-7
v_call: TRBV7-9
cdr3_aa: CASSKRVGTTDYEQYF
cdr3_nt: TGTGCCAGCAGCAAGAGGGTCGGGACTACCGACTACGAGCAGTACTTC

d_call: TRBD2
j_call: TRBJ2-4
v_call: TRBV6-2/TRBV6-3
cdr3_aa: CASSYVPGLLNIQYF
cdr3_nt: TGTGCCAGCAGTTACGTTCCGGGACTACTAAACATTCAGTACTTC

d_call: .
j_call: TRBJ2-5
v_call: TRBV7-6
cdr3_aa: CASSALGGGVETQYF
cdr3_nt: TGTGCCAGCAGCGCCCTAGGAGGAGGGGTCGAGACCCAGTACTTC

d_call: .
j_call: TRBJ1-1
v_call: TRBV4-2
cdr3_aa: CASSQDGGNTEAFF
cdr3_nt: TGTGCCAGCAGCCAAGACGGGGGGAACACTGAAGCTTTCTTT

d_call: TRBD1
j_call: TRBJ2-7
v_call: TRBV29-1
cdr3_aa: CSVERQGEYEQYF
cdr3_nt: TGCAGCGTTGAAAGACAGGGAGAGTACGAGCAGTACTTC

d_call: TRBD2
j_call: TRBJ2-1
v_call: TRBV6-2/TRBV6-3
cdr3_aa: CASSYWTSGRGNEQFF
cdr3_nt: TGTGCCAGCAGTTATTGGACTAGCGGGAGGGGGAATGAGCAGTTCTTC

d_call: TRBD2
j_call: TRBJ2-5
v_call: TRBV5-4
cdr3_aa: CASSYGLAGDSETQYF
cdr3_nt: TGTGCCAGCAGTTACGGACTAGCGGGAGACTCAGAGACCCAGTACTTC

d_call: TRBD1
j_call: TRBJ1-5
v_call: TRBV18
cdr3_aa: CASSQTGFDQPQHF
cdr3_nt: TGTGCCAGCTCACAGACAGGGTTCGATCAGCCCCAGCATTTT

d_call: .
j_call: TRBJ2-5
v_call: TRBV2
cdr3_aa: CASSEVGVQETQYF
cdr3_nt: TGTGCCAGCAGTGAAGTTGGAGTTCAAGAGACCCAGTACTTC

d_call: .
j_call: TRBJ2-3
v_call: TRBV10-3
cdr3_aa: CAISDRDKLTDTQYF
cdr3_nt: TGTGCCATCAGTGACCGGGACAAGCTCACAGATACGCAGTATTTT